This T cell receptor beta chain was sequenced for a study of CD8+ T cells in alopecia areata (dated by TCRdb to the late 2010s). With respect to the entire study: The treated patients, all with moderate-to-severe alopecia areata, were enrolled in an open-label pilot trial of oral tofacitinib given at 5 to 10 mg twice daily. Patients received tofacitinib for 6 to 18 months and were then followed off drug for 6 months to check for delayed response and recurrence. The SALT score, which quantifies the percentage of affected scalp surface area, was used to measure disease severity in treated patients. In both human patients and the C3H/HeJ mouse model, the study applied high-throughput TCRbeta sequencing to look at T cell clonal expansion in alopecia areata. Scalp tissue and sorted CD4+ and CD8+ peripheral blood T cells from patchy and totalis/universalis alopecia areata patients and from healthy controls were covered by human TCRbeta sequencing. Patients on tofacitinib were biopsied at baseline and after 4 and 24 weeks of treatment, and several of the patients also had a later scalp biopsy. Scalp clonality was compared across normal scalp (n=4), patchy alopecia areata scalp (n=8), and alopecia totalis/universalis scalp (n=8). RNA was obtained with the PAXgene miRNA kit for fixed scalp, the miRNeasy kit for PBMCs, and the RNeasy kit for mouse skin. immunoSEQ multiplex PCR using 35 Vbeta forward primers and 13 Jbeta reverse primers was used to amplify TCRbeta CDR3 regions. The investigation overall reported the following: Unlike mouse skin, where gammadelta T cells dominate, normal human skin contains resident alphabeta T cells that get sequenced too, which complicates analysis of the scalp TCR repertoire. With tofacitinib, both scalp clonality and the number of expanded CD8+ clones among the top 100 scalp clones went down significantly. Because the treated cohort was small and had just a single nonresponder, larger studies are needed to establish links between baseline CD8+ expansion and response. Lesional scalp, especially in alopecia totalis/universalis, showed higher clonality and more expanded CD8+ clones than normal scalp, suggesting antigenic drive. During tofacitinib treatment, many expanded lesional clones stuck around in both scalp and blood, and this persistence may partly explain why relapse happens after treatment is stopped. Shared TCR sequences between patients were less evident than in mice, which may be partly attributable to HLA diversity in the patient population.

Reading the label with the study, this specimen's time point is: 20 to 30 weeks on oral tofacitinib. This specimen's treatment or condition label, interpreted: oral pan-JAK inhibitor, 5-10 mg twice daily. From alopecia areata patients, peripheral blood was collected along with lesional scalp punch biopsies. PBMCs were isolated by density centrifugation and stained for CD3, CD4 and CD8, and CD4+ and CD8+ T cells were sorted on a FACSAria. Concerning this clone: The antigen this receptor binds is unknown. Base qualities were left out, and no much larger clone turns up one base away.

Library generation was performed with the immunoSEQ multiplex PCR assay. For TCR sequencing, RNA was extracted from every sample and reverse transcribed into cDNA to serve as template. First-strand cDNA was synthesized with SuperScript III using a 2:1 mix of oligo-dT and random hexamers. A synthetic immune receptor repertoire was used to measure amplification bias, and any remaining bias was corrected computationally. The source study handled its data this way. After raw reads were preprocessed to remove errors, the CDR3 was defined following IMGT conventions as running from the conserved cysteine to phenylalanine. Clonality was computed by normalizing Shannon entropy by log2 of the number of productive unique TCRs and subtracting the result from 1. CD4 or CD8 identity of scalp clones was inferred by cross-referencing scalp TCRbeta sequences with sorted blood CD4 and CD8 repertoires. TCRdb provides this immuneACCESS table in a form limited to in-frame rearrangements. Some clones are lacking; in checked studies, under half of them reflect an unresolved V gene, and why the rest are absent is not known. V, J and clone size are those of that table, while D and trimming were read from the DNA. Present in this sample are about 290,000 clones, about 62% of which were seen just once. The top ten clones comprise approximately 2% of the sample.

The receptor was isolated from a human donor with alopecia areata. The material was CD4+ T cells sorted from blood, obtained at week 24, from a patient treated with tofacitinib.

The CDR3 region has the sequence CSGGQGYGYTF. The sequenced DNA is TGCAGCGGTGGACAGGGGTATGGCTACACCTTC. The chain couples TRBV29-1 to TRBJ1-2, with 9 central nucleotides matching TRBD1. The cysteine opens and the phenylalanine closes a CDR3 of 11 amino acids. The CDR3 DNA has 33 bases and is translated from base 1. V ends up 7 bases short and J 5 bases short, with an unmatched junction base count of 2. Sequences SQVTM (CDR1) and ANQGSEA (CDR2) are obtained from the germline V gene.